The source of this TCR beta chain is a study of blood T cell repertoires in COVID-19. Study at large: The origin of the acute and convalescent COVID-19 samples was the United States, Italy and Spain. The cDNA or gDNA used as material had been derived from T cells, B-cell-depleted T cells, or PBMCs.

Authors' processing steps: Amplification with reference gene primers provided the estimates of nucleated cell counts. Assay used: immunoSEQ multiplex PCR; TCRdb lists only in-frame clones, some missing. D and trimming were read from the DNA, whereas the V and J calls and clone size are those reported in that table. This sample has about 140,000 clones, with 70% to 90% found just once. V lost 4 bases, J lost 2 bases, and 16 bases lay in between. This CDR3 region has 15 residues. CDR1 SGHRS and CDR2 YFSETQ come from the germline V gene. Sequenced material: peripheral blood. The TCR originated in an elderly woman with acute or convalescent COVID-19. The chain employs TRBV5-1 and TRBJ2-7, with TRBD2 as a possible D gene (6 bases). The CDR3 sequence: CASSGTPGLTYEQYF. CDR3 coding DNA: TGCGCCAGCAGCGGAACCCCGGGACTGACCTACGAGCAGTACTTC.